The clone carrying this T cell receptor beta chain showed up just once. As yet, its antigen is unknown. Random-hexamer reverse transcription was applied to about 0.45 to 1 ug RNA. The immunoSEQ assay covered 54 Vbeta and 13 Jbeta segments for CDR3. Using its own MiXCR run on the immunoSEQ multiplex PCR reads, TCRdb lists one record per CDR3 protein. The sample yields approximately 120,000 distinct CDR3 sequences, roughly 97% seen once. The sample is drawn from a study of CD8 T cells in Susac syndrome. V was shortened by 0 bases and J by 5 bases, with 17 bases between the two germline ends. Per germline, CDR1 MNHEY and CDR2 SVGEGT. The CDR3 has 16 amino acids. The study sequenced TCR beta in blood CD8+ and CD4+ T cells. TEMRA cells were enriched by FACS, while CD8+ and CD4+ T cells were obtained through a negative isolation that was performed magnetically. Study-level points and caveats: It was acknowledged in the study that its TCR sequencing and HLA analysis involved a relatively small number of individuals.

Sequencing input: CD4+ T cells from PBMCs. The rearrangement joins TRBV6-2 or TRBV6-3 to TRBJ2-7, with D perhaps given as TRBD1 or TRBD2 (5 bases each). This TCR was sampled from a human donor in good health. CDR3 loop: CASSYSSWGIGDEQYF. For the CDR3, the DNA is TGTGCCAGCAGTTACTCGAGCTGGGGGATCGGCGACGAGCAGTACTTC.